The subject of this entry is one T cell receptor (beta chain). What it recognizes is unknown. Sorted-subset replicate PCRs used 200 ng of genomic DNA. This amount corresponded to tens of thousands of T cell genomes. Sequenced by immunoSEQ multiplex PCR; TCRdb stores in-frame clones only, minus some. The sample has 1,500,000 or so clones; roughly 95% are singletons. These data come from a study of shared clonotypes between healthy human individuals. Study conclusions and caveats: Generally, estimated richness proved larger in naive subsets than it did in memory subsets.

Sequencing used naive CD4+ T cells sorted from blood. The sample's subset: CD45RA+ positively selected. This clonotype originated in a man aged 25-45 years in good health.

The CDR3 DNA sequence: TGTGCCAGCTCACCCCTCGATCGAGGTTACGAGCAGTACTTC. It is translated as CASSPLDRGYEQYF. The chain links TRBV18 to TRBJ2-7, with D hard to call. Trimming removed 3 bases at V and 4 bases at J, with 13 bases between. Germline V lookup: CDR1 KGHSH, CDR2 LQKENI. This CDR3 contains 14 residues.